This T cell receptor (beta chain) was sequenced during a study of cytomegalovirus exposure and HLA in healthy donors. The assay was immunoSEQ multiplex PCR, and TCRdb's table has in-frame clones only and misses some. Of under 250,000 clones listed, over 65% are singletons. Germline-derived CDR1 and CDR2 are SNHLY and FYNNEI. Trimming cost V 5 bases and J 0 bases, with 17 bases left between them. The CDR3 sequence is 17 residues long. This receptor was obtained from a woman between 18 and 29 years old in good health and CMV-seronegative. This chain uses TRBV2 with TRBJ1-3; perhaps TRBD1 as D (5 bases). Sequencing was done on a sample of PBMCs. CDR3 protein: CASSPVPGLSSGNTIYF. Here the CDR3 DNA reads TGTGCCAGCAGTCCGGTGCCGGGACTGAGCTCTGGAAACACCATATATTTT.